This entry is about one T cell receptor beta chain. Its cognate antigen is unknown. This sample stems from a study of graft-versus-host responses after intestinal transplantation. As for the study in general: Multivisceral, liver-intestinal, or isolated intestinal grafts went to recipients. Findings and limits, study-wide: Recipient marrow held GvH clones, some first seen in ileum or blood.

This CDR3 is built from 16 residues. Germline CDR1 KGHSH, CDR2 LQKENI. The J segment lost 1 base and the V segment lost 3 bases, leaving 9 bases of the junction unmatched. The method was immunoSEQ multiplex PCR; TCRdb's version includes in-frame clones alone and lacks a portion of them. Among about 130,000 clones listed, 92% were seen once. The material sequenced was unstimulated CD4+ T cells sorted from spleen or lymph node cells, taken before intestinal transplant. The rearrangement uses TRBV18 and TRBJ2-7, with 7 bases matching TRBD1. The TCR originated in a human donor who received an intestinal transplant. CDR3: CASSPGTAGISYEQYF. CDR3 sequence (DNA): TGTGCCAGCTCACCTGGGACAGCTGGCATTTCCTACGAGCAGTACTTC.